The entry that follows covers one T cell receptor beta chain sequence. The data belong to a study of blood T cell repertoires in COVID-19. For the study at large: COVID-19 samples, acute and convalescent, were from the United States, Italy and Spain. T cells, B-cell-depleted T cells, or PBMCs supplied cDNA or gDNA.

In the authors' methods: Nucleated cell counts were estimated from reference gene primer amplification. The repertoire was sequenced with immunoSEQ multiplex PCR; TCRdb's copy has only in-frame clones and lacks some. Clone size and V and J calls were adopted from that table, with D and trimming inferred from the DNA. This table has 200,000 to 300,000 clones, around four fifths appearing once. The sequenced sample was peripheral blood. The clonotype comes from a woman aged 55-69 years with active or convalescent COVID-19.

CDR3 DNA: TGTGCCAGCAGCCAAGATCTTAGCGGGGGGGGTTGGTGGGCAGATACGCAGTATTTT. Residues: CASSQDLSGGGWWADTQYF. The J gene is TRBJ2-3, the V gene TRBV4-2, with 11 bases identical to TRBD2. The CDR3 has 19 residues. Trimming cost V 0 bases and J 4 bases; bases outside gene matches: 12. Germline loops: CDR1 LGHNA, CDR2 YNFKEQ.